Listed below are T cell receptor beta chains from one sample, sequenced in a study of T-cell memory formation after mild COVID-19. TCRdb independently ran MiXCR on the 5' RACE reads; one entry per CDR3 protein. The table shows around 130,000 distinct CDR3 sequences, with about 15% occurring only once. Specimen: PBMCs or a T cell subset sorted from them (not recorded which). The receptors were sampled from a man between 18 and 35 years old who had mild COVID-19 (a few samples of this study predate the infection). Cell type and time point are not known. Both conserved end residues are part of each CDR3. D genes are given only for firm matches. Size tells how often a clone was seen (once, few, many) or the class of an expanded clone, and some rows leave it out.

d_gene,v_gene,j_gene,abundance,CDR3nt,CDR3aa
NA,TRBV3-2,TRBJ2-5,NA,TGTGCCAGCAGCCAAGATCTGGATCCGGACAGAAAGAAGGAGACCCAGTACTTC,CASSQDLDPDRKKETQYF
TRBD1,TRBV6-2/TRBV6-3,TRBJ1-5,NA,TGTGCCAGCAGACAGGGGGCATATCAGCCCCAGCATTTT,CASRQGAYQPQHF
NA,TRBV7-9,TRBJ2-5,few,TGTGCCAGCAGCTTATTTGAAGAAGCGGAGACCCAGTACTTC,CASSLFEEAETQYF
TRBD2,TRBV12-3/TRBV12-4,TRBJ2-1,NA,TGTGCCAGCAGTTCTACACTAGCGGGCGGCTACAATGAGCAGTTCTTC,CASSSTLAGGYNEQFF
NA,TRBV28,TRBJ1-5,few,TGTGCCAGCCGGAGTAATCAGCCCCAGCATTTT,CASRSNQPQHF
NA,TRBV18,TRBJ2-4,few,TGTGCCAGCTCACCCCGTGAATCGGGGAAATTAGGGTCCATTCAGTACTTC,CASSPRESGKLGSIQYF
TRBD1,TRBV5-1,TRBJ2-6,NA,TGCGCCAGCAGATCGACAGGGGCTGGGGCCAACGTCCTGACTTTC,CASRSTGAGANVLTF
NA,TRBV21-1,TRBJ2-3,few,TGTGCCAGCAGCCCAAAGGGACACCCGACGGCAGATACGCAGTATTTT,CASSPKGHPTADTQYF
NA,TRBV12-3/TRBV12-4,TRBJ1-1,NA,TGTGCCAGCAACCCCGGGATGAACACTGAAGCTTTCTTT,CASNPGMNTEAFF
TRBD1,TRBV5-1,TRBJ1-3,NA,TGCGCCAGCAGCTGGACAGGGACTGGAAACACCATATATTTT,CASSWTGTGNTIYF